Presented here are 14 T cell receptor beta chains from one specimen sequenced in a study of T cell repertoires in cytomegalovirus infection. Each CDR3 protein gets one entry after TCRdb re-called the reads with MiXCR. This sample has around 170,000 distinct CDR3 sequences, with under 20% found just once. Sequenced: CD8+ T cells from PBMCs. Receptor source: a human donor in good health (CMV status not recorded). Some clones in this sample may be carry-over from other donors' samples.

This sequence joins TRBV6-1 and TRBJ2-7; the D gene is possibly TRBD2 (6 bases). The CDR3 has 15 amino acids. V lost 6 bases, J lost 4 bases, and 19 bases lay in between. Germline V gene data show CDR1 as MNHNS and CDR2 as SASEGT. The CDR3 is CASSAGTRREYEQYF. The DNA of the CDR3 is TGTGCCAGCAGCGCCGGGACGAGGAGGGAATACGAGCAGTACTTC.

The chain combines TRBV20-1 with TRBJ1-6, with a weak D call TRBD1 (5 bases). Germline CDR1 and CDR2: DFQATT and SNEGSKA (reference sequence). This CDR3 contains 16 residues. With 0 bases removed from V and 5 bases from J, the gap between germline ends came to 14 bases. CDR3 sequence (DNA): TGCAGTGCTAGAGATGGGGGAACTACACATAATTCACCCCTCCACTTT. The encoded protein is CSARDGGTTHNSPLHF.

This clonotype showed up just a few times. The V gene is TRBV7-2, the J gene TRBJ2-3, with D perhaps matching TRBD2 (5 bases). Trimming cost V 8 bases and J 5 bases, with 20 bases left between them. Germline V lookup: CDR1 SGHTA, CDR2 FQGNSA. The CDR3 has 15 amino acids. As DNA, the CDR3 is TGTGCCAGCGCCCCGTTACAATTTCGGGAAGATACGCAGTATTTT. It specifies CASAPLQFREDTQYF.

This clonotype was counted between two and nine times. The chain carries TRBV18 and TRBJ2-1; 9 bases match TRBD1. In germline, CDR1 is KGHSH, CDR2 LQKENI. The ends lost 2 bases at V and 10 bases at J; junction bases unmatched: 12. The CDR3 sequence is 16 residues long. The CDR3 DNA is TGTGCCAGCTCACCAACCGCCCGACAGGGGGTATTAGAGCAGTTCTTC. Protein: CASSPTARQGVLEQFF.

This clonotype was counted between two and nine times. Written as DNA, the CDR3 is TGCAGTGCTACAAGCTACACCGGTTACGAGCAGTACTTC. It specifies CSATSYTGYEQYF. V gene TRBV20-1 combines with J gene TRBJ2-7; D unclear. Trimming pared 4 bases from V and 4 bases from J, leaving 14 bases between. CDR1 is DFQATT, CDR2 SNEGSKA, per germline (reference sequence). The CDR3 spans 13 residues.

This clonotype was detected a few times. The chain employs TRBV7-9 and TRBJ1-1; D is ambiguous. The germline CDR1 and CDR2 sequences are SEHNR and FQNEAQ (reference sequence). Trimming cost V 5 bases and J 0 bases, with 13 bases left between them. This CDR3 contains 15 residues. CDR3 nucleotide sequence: TGTGCCAGCAGCCCCTGGACTGTCATGAACACTGAAGCTTTCTTT. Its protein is CASSPWTVMNTEAFF.

CDR3 amino acids: CASCDPYEQYF. The CDR3 DNA is TGTGCCAGCTGCGACCCATACGAGCAGTACTTC. This chain connects TRBV19 to TRBJ2-7; no clear D. This CDR3 is 11 amino acids long. Germline CDR1 LNHDA, CDR2 SQIVND (reference sequence). Trimming took 9 bases from V and 4 from J, leaving 10 bases between them.

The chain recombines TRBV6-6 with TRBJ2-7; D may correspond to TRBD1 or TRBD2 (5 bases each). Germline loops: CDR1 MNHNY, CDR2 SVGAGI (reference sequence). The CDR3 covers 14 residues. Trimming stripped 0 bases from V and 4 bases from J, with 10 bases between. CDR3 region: CASSYSGGPYEQYF. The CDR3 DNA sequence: TGTGCCAGCAGTTACTCTGGGGGTCCGTACGAGCAGTACTTC.

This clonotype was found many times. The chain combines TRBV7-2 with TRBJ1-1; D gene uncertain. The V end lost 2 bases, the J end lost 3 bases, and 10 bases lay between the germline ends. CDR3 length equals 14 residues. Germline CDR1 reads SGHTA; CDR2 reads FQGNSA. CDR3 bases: TGTGCCAGCAGCTTAAGGCCGGAGGACACTGAAGCTTTCTTT. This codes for CASSLRPEDTEAFF.

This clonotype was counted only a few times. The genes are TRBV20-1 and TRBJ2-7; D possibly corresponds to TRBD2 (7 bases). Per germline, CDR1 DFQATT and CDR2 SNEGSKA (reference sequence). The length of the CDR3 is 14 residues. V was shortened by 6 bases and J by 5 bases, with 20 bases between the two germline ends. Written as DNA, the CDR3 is TGCAGTGCCTCTTCGTCGGGGGGCGCCGACGAGCAGTACTTC. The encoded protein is CSASSSGGADEQYF.

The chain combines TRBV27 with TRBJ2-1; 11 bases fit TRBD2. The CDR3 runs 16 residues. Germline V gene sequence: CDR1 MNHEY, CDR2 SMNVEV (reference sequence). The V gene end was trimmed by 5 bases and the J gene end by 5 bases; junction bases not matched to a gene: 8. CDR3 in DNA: TGTGCCAGCAGTGCCTACGGGACTAGCGGCCACAATGAGCAGTTCTTC. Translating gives CASSAYGTSGHNEQFF.

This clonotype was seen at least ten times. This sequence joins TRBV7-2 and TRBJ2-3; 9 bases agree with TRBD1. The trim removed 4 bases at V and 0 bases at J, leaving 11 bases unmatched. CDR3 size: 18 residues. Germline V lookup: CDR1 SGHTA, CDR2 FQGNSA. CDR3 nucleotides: TGTGCCAGCAGCTCGACAGGGGGGCGCTTTACTAGCACAGATACGCAGTATTTT. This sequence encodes CASSSTGGRFTSTDTQYF. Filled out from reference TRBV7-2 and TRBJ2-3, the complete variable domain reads GAGVSQSPSNKVTEKGKDVELRCDPISGHTALYWYRQSLGQGLEFLIYFQGNSAPDKSGLPSDRFSAERTGGSVSTLTIQRTQQEDSAVYLCASSSTGGRFTSTDTQYFGPGTRLTVL.

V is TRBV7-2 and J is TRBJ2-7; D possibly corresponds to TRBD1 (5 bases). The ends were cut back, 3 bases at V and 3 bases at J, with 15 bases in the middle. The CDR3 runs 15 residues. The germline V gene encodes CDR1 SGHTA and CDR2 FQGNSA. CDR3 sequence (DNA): TGTGCCAGCAGCTTCTCTCCAGGGTTCCACTACGAGCAGTACTTC. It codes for CASSFSPGFHYEQYF.

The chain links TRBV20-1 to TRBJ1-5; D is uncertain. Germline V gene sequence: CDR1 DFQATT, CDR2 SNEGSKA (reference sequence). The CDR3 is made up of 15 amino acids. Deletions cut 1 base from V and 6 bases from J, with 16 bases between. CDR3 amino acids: CSARVPSEPGQPQHF. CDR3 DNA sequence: TGCAGTGCTAGAGTCCCCTCCGAACCTGGTCAGCCCCAGCATTTT.